The 10 T cell receptor beta chains presented below share a single source sample, sequenced in a study of T cell responses to AZD1222 COVID-19 vaccine. Clones were sequenced by immunoSEQ multiplex PCR, and TCRdb holds only the in-frame ones, with some missing. This sample has approximately 220,000 clones, with 93% found just once. The sequencing here drew on peripheral blood, taken on day 0 of MenACWY control vaccination. These receptors were collected from an adult in good health.

CDR3 residues: CASSIAARDQPQHF. CDR3 bases: TGTGCCAGTAGTATAGCGGCGCGAGATCAGCCCCAGCATTTT. The chain uses TRBV19 and TRBJ1-5; D unclear. V was trimmed by 1 base and J by 5 bases, leaving 9 bases between them. Germline-derived CDR1 and CDR2 are LNHDA and SQIVND (reference sequence). CDR3 length equals 14 residues.

The chain carries TRBV6-5 and TRBJ1-4, with 11 bases matching TRBD1. The germline V gene encodes CDR1 MNHEY and CDR2 SVGAGI. V trimming: 6 bases; J trimming: 11 bases; junction bases outside the gene matches: 8. This CDR3 is built from 14 residues. The CDR3 loop is CASRPTGQGGKLFF. As DNA, the CDR3 is TGTGCCAGCAGGCCGACGGGACAGGGGGGGAAACTGTTTTTT.

The chain is built from TRBV7-2 and TRBJ1-2; a possible D gene is TRBD1 (6 bases). CDR3 length: 15 amino acids. Germline-derived CDR1 and CDR2 are SGHTA and FQGNSA. With 0 bases removed from V and 2 bases from J, the gap between germline ends came to 10 bases. The CDR3 region has the DNA TGTGCCAGCAGCTTAGCGATCCAGGGGAACTATGGCTACACCTTC. This translates into CASSLAIQGNYGYTF.

This chain joins TRBV7-2 and TRBJ1-1; D possibly corresponds to TRBD1 (6 bases). Germline CDR1 is SGHTA and CDR2 is FQGNSA. Trimming removed 5 bases at V and 0 bases at J, with 13 bases between. The CDR3 consists of 15 residues. The CDR3 nucleotides are TGTGCCAGCAGCAATAGGGGGGCTATGAACACTGAAGCTTTCTTT. This gives the protein CASSNRGAMNTEAFF. The full variable domain, its missing parts supplied by reference TRBV7-2 and TRBJ1-1, is GAGVSQSPSNKVTEKGKDVELRCDPISGHTALYWYRQSLGQGLEFLIYFQGNSAPDKSGLPSDRFSAERTGGSVSTLTIQRTQQEDSAVYLCASSNRGAMNTEAFFGQGTRLTVV.

The V call is TRBV7-9, the J call TRBJ1-3; D remains unclear. The V and J ends lost 5 bases and 3 bases respectively, with 11 bases between them. In germline, CDR1 is SEHNR, CDR2 FQNEAQ (reference sequence). This CDR3 comprises 14 residues. CDR3 sequence reads: CASSPQGNGNTIYF. The CDR3 coding sequence is TGTGCCAGCAGCCCACAAGGGAATGGAAACACCATATATTTT.

This rearrangement joins TRBV5-4 to TRBJ1-2, with D perhaps matching TRBD1 (5 bases). The CDR3 sequence is 14 residues long. Germline lookup yields CDR1 SGHNT and CDR2 YYREEE (reference sequence). V was trimmed by 4 bases and J by 7 bases, leaving 17 bases between them. CDR3: CASSEGTDLSGYTF. The DNA of the CDR3 is TGTGCCAGCAGCGAGGGGACGGACCTATCTGGCTACACCTTC.

The chain recombines TRBV30 with TRBJ2-7; D possibly corresponds to TRBD2 (7 bases). V lost 2 bases and J lost 6, with 14 bases in between. The germline gives CDR1 GTSNPN, CDR2 SVGIG (reference sequence). CDR3 length: 13 residues. Written as DNA, the CDR3 is TGTGCCTGGAGTTGGGGGGGCGCCCTCGAGCAGTACTTC. This encodes CAWSWGGALEQYF. The full variable domain, rest sourced from reference TRBV30 and TRBJ2-7, is SQTIHQWPATLVQPVGSPLSLECTVEGTSNPNLYWYRQAAGRGLQLLFYSVGIGQISSEVPQNLSASRPQDRQFILSSKKLLLSDSGFYLCAWSWGGALEQYFGPGTRLTVT.

The rearrangement joins TRBV18 to TRBJ1-3, with D maybe TRBD1 (5 bases). V was shortened by 1 base and J by 2 bases, with 12 bases between the two germline ends. Germline CDR1 and CDR2: KGHSH and LQKENI. The CDR3 contains 16 residues. In nucleotides, the CDR3 is TGTGCCAGCTCACCACAGGGGCTAACGGCTGGAAACACCATATATTTT. Translation gives CASSPQGLTAGNTIYF.

The J gene is TRBJ2-2, the V gene TRBV20-1; unclear D gene. Trimming removed 3 bases from V and 0 bases from J, with 11 bases in between. The CDR3 spans 15 residues. The germline gives CDR1 DFQATT, CDR2 SNEGSKA (reference sequence). CDR3 region: CSASSWAANTGELFF. The CDR3, as DNA: TGCAGTGCTAGTTCCTGGGCAGCGAACACCGGGGAGCTGTTTTTT.

The rearrangement joins TRBV27 to TRBJ1-2; no definite D call. Trimming left V 3 bases short and J 0 bases short, with 8 bases between. CDR1 and CDR2 from the germline V gene are MNHEY and SMNVEV (reference sequence). This CDR3 is 14 amino acids long. This chain's CDR3 is CASSFGGPNYGYTF. CDR3 DNA sequence: TGTGCCAGCAGTTTTGGTGGGCCTAACTATGGCTACACCTTC.